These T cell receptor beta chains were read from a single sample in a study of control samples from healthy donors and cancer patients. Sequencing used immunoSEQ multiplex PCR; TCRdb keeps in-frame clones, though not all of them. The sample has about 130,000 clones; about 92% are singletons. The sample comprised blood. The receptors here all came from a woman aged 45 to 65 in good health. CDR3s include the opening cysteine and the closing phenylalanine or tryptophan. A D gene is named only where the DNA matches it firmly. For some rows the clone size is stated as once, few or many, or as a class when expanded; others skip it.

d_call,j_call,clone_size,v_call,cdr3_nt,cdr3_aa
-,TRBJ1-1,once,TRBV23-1,TGCGCCAGCAGTCAATCCAGGGTTTATATGAACACTGAAGCTTTCTTT,CASSQSRVYMNTEAFF
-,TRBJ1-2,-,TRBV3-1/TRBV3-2,TGTGCCAGCAGCCCGTTACATCGGGGAACTAACTATGGCTACACCTTC,CASSPLHRGTNYGYTF
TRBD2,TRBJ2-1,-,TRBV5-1,TGCGCCAGCAGCTTGGGCACCGGGACTAGCAATGAGCAGTTCTTC,CASSLGTGTSNEQFF
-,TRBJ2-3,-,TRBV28,TGTGCCAGCATTACCAACCGGGACTGGGGAGATACGCAGTATTTT,CASITNRDWGDTQYF
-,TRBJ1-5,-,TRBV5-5,TGTGCCAGCAGCTTGCTCGGGGATAATCAGCCCCAGCATTTT,CASSLLGDNQPQHF
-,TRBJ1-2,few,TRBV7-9,TGTGCCAGCAGCTTAGTGGGCTATGGCTACACCTTC,CASSLVGYGYTF
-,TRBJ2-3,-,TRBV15,TGTGCCACCAGCAGAGTCCTTGGGTGGCAGTCAGATACGCAGTATTTT,CATSRVLGWQSDTQYF
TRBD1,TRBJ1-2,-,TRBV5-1,TGCGCCAGCAGCCCCGGGACAGCCTCGGGTGACTATGGCTACACCTTC,CASSPGTASGDYGYTF
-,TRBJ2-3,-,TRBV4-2,TGTGCCAGCAGCCTTGCGATCCCGGGATCACGCACAGACACGCCGTACTTC,CASSLAIPGSRTDTPYF
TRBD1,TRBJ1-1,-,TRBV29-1,TGCAGCGTTGACAGGGGGTCGAACACTGAAGCTTTCTTT,CSVDRGSNTEAFF
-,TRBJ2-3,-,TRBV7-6,TGTGCCAGCAGCTTAGTGGGGGGCGCGGGCACAGATACGCAGTATTTT,CASSLVGGAGTDTQYF
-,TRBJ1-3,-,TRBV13,TGTGCCAGCAGCTTATCAAGAACTGGAAACACCATATATTTT,CASSLSRTGNTIYF
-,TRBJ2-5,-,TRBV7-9,TGTGCCAGCAGCGCCTCGGAGACCCAGTACTTC,CASSASETQYF
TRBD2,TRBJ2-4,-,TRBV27,TGTGCCAGCAGTTACAGCGGGGGGGCCTCCCTAACCAAAAACATTCAGTACTTC,CASSYSGGASLTKNIQYF
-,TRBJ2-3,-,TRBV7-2,TGTGCCAGCAGCTCTCAGGCAGCAGATACGCAGTATTTT,CASSSQAADTQYF
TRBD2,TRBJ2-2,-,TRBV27,TGTGCCAGCAGTTTAGGACTAGCGGGGGGTAGGGAGTATGCCGGGGAGCTGTTTTTT,CASSLGLAGGREYAGELFF
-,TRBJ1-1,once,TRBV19,TGTGCCAGTAGTCTACGGACAGCCATGAACACTGAAGCTTTCTTT,CASSLRTAMNTEAFF
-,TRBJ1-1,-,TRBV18,TGTGCCAGCTCACCACTGCAGACCGCTGAAGCTTTCTTT,CASSPLQTAEAFF
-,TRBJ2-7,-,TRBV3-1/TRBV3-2,TGTGCCAGCAGCCGTGGACTACCCTACGAGCAGTACTTC,CASSRGLPYEQYF
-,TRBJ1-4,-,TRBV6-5,TGTGCCAGCAGCGACAGAGAAAAACTGTTTTTT,CASSDREKLFF
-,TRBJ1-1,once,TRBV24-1,TGTGCCACCAGTGCGGGACATTGCGTCTCGCCTCCCATGAACACTGAAGCTTTCTTT,CATSAGHCVSPPMNTEAFF
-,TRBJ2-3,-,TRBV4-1,TGCGCCAGCAGCCCCCCGGGGCGATCAGATACGCAGTATTTT,CASSPPGRSDTQYF
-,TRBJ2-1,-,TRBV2,TGTGCCAGCAAGGATCACAGCCACAATGAGCAGTTCTTC,CASKDHSHNEQFF
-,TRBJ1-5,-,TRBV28,TGTGCCAGCAGTTTGGCCCAGGATCAGCCCCAGCATTTT,CASSLAQDQPQHF
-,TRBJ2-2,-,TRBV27,TGTGCCAGCAGTTTGAGTGGGACGACGATCGGGGAGCTGTTTTTT,CASSLSGTTIGELFF
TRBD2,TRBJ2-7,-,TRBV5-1,TGCGCCAGCAGCTTGGGTAGCGGGGCCTCCTACGAGCAGTACTTC,CASSLGSGASYEQYF
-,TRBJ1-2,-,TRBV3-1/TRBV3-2,TGTGCCAGCAGCCCAGGCCCCGGGGAGAGCTATGGCTACACCTTC,CASSPGPGESYGYTF
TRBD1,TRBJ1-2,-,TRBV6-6,TGTGCCAGCAGCGACAGGGGGAGTAACTATGGCTACACCTTC,CASSDRGSNYGYTF
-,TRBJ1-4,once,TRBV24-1,TGTGCCACCAGCGCCGGTAATGAAAAACTGTTTTTT,CATSAGNEKLFF
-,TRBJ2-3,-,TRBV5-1,TGCGCCAGCAGCCTTGAGGCTAGGTCACAGTATTTT,CASSLEARSQYF
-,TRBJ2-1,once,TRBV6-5,TGTGCCAGCAGTTACGTGCAGGGGGGCTTCGACAATGAGCAGTTCTTC,CASSYVQGGFDNEQFF